The 8 T cell receptor beta chains presented below share a single source sample, sequenced in a study of cytotoxic CD8 clonotypes in ibrutinib-treated CLL. Sequencing used immunoSEQ multiplex PCR; TCRdb keeps in-frame clones, though not all of them. The table has more than 110,000 clones, around 76% seen once; the top ten hold 4.5% to 6.5%. Sequenced here: PBMCs, sampled after 24 months of ibrutinib treatment. Receptor source: a human donor with chronic lymphocytic leukemia.

This clone was picked up one time. This sequence joins TRBV7-2 and TRBJ2-5; the match to TRBD2 covers 9 bases. The germline V gene has CDR1 SGHTA and CDR2 FQGNSA. With 4 bases clipped from V and 4 bases from J, the junction kept 7 bases outside the gene matches. CDR3 size: 15 residues. The CDR3, as DNA: TGTGCCAGCAGCTGGGCGGGAGGGCCCCCAGAGACCCAGTACTTC. Residues: CASSWAGGPPETQYF.

The chain combines TRBV4-1 with TRBJ2-5; 8 bases agree with TRBD2. CDR1 and CDR2 (germline): MGHRA, YSYEKL. The CDR3 consists of 15 residues. The V segment lost 2 bases and the J segment 4 bases; nucleotides outside the gene matches: 6. The CDR3 sequence: CASSQTGLGLETQYF. The CDR3 bases are TGCGCCAGCAGCCAAACGGGACTAGGGTTAGAGACCCAGTACTTC.

This clone was detected a few times. The chain recombines TRBV4-2 with TRBJ1-2, with D perhaps TRBD1 (5 bases). The CDR3 length is 14 residues. V lost 0 bases, J lost 3 bases, and 8 bases lay in between. Germline V gene data show CDR1 as LGHNA and CDR2 as YNFKEQ. CDR3 amino acids: CASSQEGGDYGYTF. CDR3 DNA sequence: TGTGCCAGCAGCCAAGAGGGAGGGGACTATGGCTACACCTTC.

V usage is TRBV6-6 and J usage is TRBJ2-7; either TRBD1 or TRBD2 may fit D (5 bases each). From germline, CDR1 is MNHNY and CDR2 SVGAGI (reference sequence). The CDR3 length is 13 residues. Trimming removed 6 bases at V and 5 bases at J, with 14 bases between. The CDR3 sequence: CASSIPGTHEQYF. The CDR3 region has the DNA TGTGCCAGCAGCATACCCGGGACCCACGAGCAGTACTTC.

The genes are TRBV25-1 and TRBJ1-1, with TRBD1 matching 9 bases. The length of the CDR3 is 16 residues. With V trimmed by 3 bases and J by 1 base, 6 bases remained unmatched. Germline V gives CDR1 MGHDK, CDR2 SYGVNS. CDR3 amino acids: CASSDPPGQGNTEAFF. DNA for the CDR3: TGTGCCAGCAGTGATCCGCCGGGACAGGGGAACACTGAAGCTTTCTTT. The variable domain in full, completed from reference TRBV25-1 and TRBJ1-1, reads EADIYQTPRYLVIGTGKKITLECSQTMGHDKMYWYQQDPGMELHLIHYSYGVNSTEKGDLSSESTVSRIRTEHFPLTLESARPSHTSQYLCASSDPPGQGNTEAFFGQGTRLTVV.

This clone was recorded once. This sequence joins TRBV18 and TRBJ2-3; no clear D. The V gene lost 2 bases and the J gene lost 5 bases, with 8 bases spanning the gap. This CDR3 is 13 amino acids long. The germline V gene has CDR1 KGHSH and CDR2 LQKENI. The CDR3 is CASSPGVGDTQYF. The CDR3 bases are TGTGCCAGCTCACCAGGGGTCGGAGATACGCAGTATTTT.

This chain connects TRBV29-1 to TRBJ1-2; possibly TRBD1 for D (5 bases). With 4 bases removed from V and 3 bases from J, the gap between germline ends came to 15 bases. This CDR3 has 14 amino acids. CDR1 is SQVTM and CDR2 is ANQGSEA in the germline V gene. The DNA of the CDR3 is TGCAGCGTTGCTAAACAGGCTTTCGACTATGGCTACACCTTC. Protein: CSVAKQAFDYGYTF.

This clone has only a few counts. The V gene is TRBV5-1, the J gene TRBJ1-4; D gene unclear. Per germline, CDR1 SGHRS and CDR2 YFSETQ. The CDR3 loop spans 14 amino acids. Trimming pared 0 bases from V and 12 bases from J, leaving 15 bases between. The CDR3 region is CASSLVGSQGELFF. The CDR3 DNA follows: TGCGCCAGCAGCTTGGTTGGATCACAAGGAGAACTGTTTTTT.